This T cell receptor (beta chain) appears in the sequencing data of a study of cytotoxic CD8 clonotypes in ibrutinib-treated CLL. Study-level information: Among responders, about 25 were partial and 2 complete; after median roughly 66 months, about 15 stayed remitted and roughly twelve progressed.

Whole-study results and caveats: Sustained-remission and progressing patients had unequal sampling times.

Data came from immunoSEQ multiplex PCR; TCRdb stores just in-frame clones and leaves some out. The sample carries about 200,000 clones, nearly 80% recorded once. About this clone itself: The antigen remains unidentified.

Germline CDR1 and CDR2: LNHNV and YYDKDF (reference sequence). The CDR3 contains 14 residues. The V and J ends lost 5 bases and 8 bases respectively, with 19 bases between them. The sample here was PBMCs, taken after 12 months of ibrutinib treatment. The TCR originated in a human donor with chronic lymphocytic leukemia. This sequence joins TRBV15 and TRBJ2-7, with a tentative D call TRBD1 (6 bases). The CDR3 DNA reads TGTGCCACCAGCGGTTACACAGGGTTGATGCAGCAGTACTTC. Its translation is CATSGYTGLMQQYF. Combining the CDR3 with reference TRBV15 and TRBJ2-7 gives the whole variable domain DAMVIQNPRYQVTQFGKPVTLSCSQTLNHNVMYWYQQKSSQAPKLLFHYYDKDFNNEADTPDNFQSRRPNTSFCFLDIRSPGLGDTAMYLCATSGYTGLMQQYFGPGTRLTVT.